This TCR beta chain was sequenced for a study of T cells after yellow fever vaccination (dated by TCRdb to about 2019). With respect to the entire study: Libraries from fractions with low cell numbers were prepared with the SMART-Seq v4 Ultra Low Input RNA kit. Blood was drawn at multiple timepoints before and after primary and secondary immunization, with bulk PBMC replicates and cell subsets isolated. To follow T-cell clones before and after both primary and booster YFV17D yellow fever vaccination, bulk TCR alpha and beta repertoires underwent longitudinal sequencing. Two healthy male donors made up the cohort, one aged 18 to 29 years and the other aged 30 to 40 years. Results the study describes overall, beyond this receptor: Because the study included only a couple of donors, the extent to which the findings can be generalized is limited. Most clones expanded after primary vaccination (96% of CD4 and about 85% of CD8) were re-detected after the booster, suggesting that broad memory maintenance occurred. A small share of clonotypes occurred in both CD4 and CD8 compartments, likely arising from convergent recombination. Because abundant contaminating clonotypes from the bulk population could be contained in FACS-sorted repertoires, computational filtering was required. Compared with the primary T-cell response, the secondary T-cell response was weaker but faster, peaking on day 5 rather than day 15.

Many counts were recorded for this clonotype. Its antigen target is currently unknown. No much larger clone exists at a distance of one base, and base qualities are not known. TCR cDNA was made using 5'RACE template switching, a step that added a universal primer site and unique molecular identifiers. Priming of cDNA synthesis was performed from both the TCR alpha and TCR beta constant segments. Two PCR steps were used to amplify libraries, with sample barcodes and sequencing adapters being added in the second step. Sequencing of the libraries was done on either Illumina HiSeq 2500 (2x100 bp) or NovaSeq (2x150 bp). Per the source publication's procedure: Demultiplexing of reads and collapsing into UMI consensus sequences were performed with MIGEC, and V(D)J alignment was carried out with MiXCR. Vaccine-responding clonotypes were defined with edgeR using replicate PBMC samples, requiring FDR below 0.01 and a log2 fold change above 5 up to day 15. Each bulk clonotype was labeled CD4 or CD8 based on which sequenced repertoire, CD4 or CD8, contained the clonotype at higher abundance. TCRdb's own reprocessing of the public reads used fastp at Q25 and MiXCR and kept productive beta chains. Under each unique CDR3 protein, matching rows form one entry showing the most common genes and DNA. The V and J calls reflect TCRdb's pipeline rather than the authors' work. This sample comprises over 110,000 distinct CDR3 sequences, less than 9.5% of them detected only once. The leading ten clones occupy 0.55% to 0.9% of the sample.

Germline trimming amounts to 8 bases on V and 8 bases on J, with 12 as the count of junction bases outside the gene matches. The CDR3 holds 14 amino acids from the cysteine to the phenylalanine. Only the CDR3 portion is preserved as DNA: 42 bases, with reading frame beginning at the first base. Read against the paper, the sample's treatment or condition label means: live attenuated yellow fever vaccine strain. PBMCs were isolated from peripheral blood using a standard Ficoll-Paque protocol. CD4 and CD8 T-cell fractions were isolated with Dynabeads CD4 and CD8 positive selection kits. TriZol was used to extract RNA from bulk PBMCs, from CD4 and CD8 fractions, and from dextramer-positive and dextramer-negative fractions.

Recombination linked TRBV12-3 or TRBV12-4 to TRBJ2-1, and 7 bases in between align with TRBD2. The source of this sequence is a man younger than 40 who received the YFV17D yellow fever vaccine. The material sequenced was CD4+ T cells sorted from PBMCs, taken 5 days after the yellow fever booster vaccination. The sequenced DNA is TGTGCCAGCGGCCAGGGCGGGAGTGCGGATGAGCAGTTCTTC. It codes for CASGQGGSADEQFF.